This T cell receptor (beta chain) came from a study of quantifying T cell responses using KT2 cells. The wider study: TCR alpha and beta constant-region primers primed reverse transcription of RNA.

CDR1 and CDR2 from the germline V gene are SGHTA and FQGNSA. V lost 4 bases to trimming and J lost 1 base, with 2 bases between them. This CDR3 region has 13 residues. A few counts support this clonotype. The cDNA 3' end received a ligated oligonucleotide with a UMI. An equimolar mix of RC1.1 and RC1.2 primed the beta chain across TRBC1 and TRBC2. Separate processing of TCR alpha and beta chains began at the second PCR. One entry per CDR3 protein, called by TCRdb with MiXCR from the UMI-ligation and nested PCR reads. This table holds some 43,000 distinct CDR3 sequences, approximately 17% found once. Source material: PBMCs spiked with cells of the T cell clone KT2. This receptor was obtained from a human donor. This chain links TRBV7-2 with TRBJ2-6; D unresolved. For the CDR3, the DNA is TGTGCCAGCAGCTGGTCTGGGGCCAACGTCCTGACTTTC. Translation: CASSWSGANVLTF.